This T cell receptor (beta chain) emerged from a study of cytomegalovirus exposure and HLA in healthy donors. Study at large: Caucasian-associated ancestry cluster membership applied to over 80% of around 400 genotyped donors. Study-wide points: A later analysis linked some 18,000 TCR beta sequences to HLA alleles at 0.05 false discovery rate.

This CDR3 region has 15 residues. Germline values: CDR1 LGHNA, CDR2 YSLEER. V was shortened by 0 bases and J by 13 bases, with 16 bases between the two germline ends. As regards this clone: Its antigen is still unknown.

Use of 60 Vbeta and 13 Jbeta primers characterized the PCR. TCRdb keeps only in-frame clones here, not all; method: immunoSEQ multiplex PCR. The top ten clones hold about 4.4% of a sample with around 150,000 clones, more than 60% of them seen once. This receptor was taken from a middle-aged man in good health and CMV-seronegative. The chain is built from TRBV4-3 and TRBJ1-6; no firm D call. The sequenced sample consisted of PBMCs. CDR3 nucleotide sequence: TGCGCCAGCAGCCAAGAAGGCCAGAGAGGACTCCCCCTCCACTTT. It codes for CASSQEGQRGLPLHF.